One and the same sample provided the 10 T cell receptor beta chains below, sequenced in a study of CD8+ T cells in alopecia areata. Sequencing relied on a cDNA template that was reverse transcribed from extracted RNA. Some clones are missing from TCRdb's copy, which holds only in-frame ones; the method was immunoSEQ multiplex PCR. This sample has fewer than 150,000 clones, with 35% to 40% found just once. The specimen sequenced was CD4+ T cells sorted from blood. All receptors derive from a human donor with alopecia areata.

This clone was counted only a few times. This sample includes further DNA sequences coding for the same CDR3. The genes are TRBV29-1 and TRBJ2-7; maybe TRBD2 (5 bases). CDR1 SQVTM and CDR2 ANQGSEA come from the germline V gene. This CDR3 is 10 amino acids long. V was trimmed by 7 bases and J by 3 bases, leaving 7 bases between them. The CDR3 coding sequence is TGCAGCGCCGGGGACTACGAGCAGTACTTC. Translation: CSAGDYEQYF.

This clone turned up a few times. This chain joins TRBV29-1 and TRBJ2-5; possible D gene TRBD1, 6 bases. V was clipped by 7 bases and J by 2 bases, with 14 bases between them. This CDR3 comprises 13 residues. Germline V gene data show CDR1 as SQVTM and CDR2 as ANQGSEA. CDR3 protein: CSASGQQQETQYF. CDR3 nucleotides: TGCAGCGCCTCAGGACAGCAACAAGAGACCCAGTACTTC.

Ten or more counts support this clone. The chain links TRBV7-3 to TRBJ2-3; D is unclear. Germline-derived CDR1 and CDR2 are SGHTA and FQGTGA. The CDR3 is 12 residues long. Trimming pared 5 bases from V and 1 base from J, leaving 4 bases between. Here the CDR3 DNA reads TGTGCCAGCAGCCCTCGCACAGATACGCAGTATTTT. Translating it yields CASSPRTDTQYF.

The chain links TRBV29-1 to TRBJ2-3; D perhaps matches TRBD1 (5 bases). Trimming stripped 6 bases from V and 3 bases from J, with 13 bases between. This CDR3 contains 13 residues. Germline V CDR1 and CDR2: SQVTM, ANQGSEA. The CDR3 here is CSVSGGATDTQYF. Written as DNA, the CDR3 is TGCAGCGTGTCAGGTGGGGCTACAGATACGCAGTATTTT.

The CDR3 DNA reads TGTGCCTGGAGTGCATCCTACAATGAGCAGTTCTTC. Translated, it gives CAWSASYNEQFF. The chain carries TRBV30 and TRBJ2-1; no clear D. Trimming removed 1 base at V and 1 base at J, with 2 bases between. The CDR3 has 12 residues. Germline V gives CDR1 GTSNPN, CDR2 SVGIG (reference sequence).

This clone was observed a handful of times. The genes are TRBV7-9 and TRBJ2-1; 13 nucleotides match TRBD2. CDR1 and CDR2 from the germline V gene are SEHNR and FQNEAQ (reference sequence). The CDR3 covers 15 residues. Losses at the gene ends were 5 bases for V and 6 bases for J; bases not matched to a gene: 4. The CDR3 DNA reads TGTGCCAGCAGCCCGGGACTAGCGGGAATCAATGAGCAGTTCTTC. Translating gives CASSPGLAGINEQFF.

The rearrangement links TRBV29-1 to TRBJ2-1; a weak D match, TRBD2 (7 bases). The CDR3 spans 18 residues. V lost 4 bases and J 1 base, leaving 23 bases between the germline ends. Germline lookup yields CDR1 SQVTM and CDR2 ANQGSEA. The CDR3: CSVGGGAGTKRSYNEQFF. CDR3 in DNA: TGCAGCGTTGGGGGAGGGGCAGGGACAAAGCGGTCCTACAATGAGCAGTTCTTC.

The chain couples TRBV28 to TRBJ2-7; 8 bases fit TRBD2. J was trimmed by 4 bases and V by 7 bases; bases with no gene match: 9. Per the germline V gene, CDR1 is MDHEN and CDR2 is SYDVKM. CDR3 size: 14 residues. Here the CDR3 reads CASTIAGKRYEQYF. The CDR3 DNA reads TGTGCCAGCACCATAGCGGGAAAGAGGTACGAGCAGTACTTC.

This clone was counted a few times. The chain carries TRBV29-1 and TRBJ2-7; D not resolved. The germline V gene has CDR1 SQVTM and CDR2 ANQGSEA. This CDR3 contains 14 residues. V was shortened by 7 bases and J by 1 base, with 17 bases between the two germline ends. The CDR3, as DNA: TGCAGCGCTACGCTAGTGGATAGATCCTACGAGCAGTACTTC. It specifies CSATLVDRSYEQYF.

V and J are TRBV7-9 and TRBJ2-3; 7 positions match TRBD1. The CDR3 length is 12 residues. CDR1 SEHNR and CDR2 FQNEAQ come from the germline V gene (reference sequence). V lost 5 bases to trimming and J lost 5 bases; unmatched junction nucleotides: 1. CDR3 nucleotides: TGTGCCAGCAGCACAGGGGTAGATACGCAGTATTTT. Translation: CASSTGVDTQYF.